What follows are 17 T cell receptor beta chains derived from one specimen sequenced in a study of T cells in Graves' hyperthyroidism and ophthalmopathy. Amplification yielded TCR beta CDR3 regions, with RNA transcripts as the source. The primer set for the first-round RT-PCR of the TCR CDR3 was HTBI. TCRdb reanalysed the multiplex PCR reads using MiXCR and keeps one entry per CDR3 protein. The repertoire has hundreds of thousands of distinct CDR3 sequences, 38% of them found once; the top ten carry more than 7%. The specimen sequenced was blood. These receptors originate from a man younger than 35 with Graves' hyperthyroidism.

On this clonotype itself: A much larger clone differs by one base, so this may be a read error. CDR3 DNA sequence: TGTGCCAGCAGCGTAGATGAGGGACAAGAGACCCAGTACTTC. This gives the protein CASSVDEGQETQYF. The chain joins TRBV9 to TRBJ2-5; possibly TRBD2 for D (5 bases). V lost 0 bases and J 2 bases, leaving 8 bases between the germline ends. Germline CDR1 is SGDLS and CDR2 is YYNGEE. The CDR3 contains 14 residues.

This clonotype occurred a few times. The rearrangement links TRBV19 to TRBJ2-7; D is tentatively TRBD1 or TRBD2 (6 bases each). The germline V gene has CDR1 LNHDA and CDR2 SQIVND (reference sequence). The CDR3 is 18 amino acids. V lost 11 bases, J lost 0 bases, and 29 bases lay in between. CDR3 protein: CAPSRGRYREVFSYEQYF. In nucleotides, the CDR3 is TGTGCCCCCTCGCGGGGTAGGTACAGGGAGGTCTTCTCCTACGAGCAGTACTTC.

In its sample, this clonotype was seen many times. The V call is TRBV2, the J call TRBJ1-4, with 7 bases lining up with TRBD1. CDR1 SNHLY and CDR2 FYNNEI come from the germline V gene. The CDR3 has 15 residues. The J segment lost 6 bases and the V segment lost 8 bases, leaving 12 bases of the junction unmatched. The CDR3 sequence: CASHGQETLYEKLFF. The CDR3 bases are TGTGCCAGCCATGGACAGGAAACCCTTTATGAAAAACTGTTTTTT.

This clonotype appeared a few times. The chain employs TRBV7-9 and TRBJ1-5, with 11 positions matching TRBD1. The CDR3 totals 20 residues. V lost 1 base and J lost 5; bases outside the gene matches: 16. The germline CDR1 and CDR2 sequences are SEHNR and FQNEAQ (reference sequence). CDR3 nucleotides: TGTGCCAGCAGCTTAGTCCCCGGACAGGGGGCGGGGGTTGAATATCAGCCCCAGCATTTT. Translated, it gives CASSLVPGQGAGVEYQPQHF.

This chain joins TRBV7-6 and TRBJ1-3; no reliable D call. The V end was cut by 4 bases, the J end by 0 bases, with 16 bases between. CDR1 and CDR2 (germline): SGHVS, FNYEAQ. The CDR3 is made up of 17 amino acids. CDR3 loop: CASSSSPPLGSGNTIYF. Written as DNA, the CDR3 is TGTGCCAGCAGCTCAAGCCCCCCGTTGGGCTCTGGAAACACCATATATTTT.

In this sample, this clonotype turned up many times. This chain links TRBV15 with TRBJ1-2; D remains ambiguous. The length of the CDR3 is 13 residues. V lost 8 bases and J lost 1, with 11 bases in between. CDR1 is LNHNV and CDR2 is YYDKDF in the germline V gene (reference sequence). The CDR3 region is CATFGLDNYGYTF. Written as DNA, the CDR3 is TGTGCCACCTTCGGACTGGATAACTATGGCTACACCTTC.

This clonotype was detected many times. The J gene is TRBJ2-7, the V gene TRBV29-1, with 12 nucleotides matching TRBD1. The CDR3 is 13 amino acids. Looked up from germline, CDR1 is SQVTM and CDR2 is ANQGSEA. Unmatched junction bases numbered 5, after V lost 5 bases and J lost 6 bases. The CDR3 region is CSVRRDRGREQYF. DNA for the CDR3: TGCAGCGTTCGTCGGGACAGGGGGCGCGAGCAGTACTTC.

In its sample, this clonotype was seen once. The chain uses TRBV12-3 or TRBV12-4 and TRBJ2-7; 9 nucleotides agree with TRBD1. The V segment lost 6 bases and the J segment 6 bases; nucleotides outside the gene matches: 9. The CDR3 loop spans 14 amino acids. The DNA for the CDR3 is TGTGCCAGCAGAACCGGGACAGGGACCGTCGAGCAGTACTTC. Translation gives CASRTGTGTVEQYF.

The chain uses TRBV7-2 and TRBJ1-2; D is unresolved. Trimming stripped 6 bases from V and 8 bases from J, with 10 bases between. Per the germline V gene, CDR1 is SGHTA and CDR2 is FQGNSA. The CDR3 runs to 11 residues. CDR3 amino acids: CASSSSVGYTF. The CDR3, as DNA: TGTGCCAGCAGTTCTAGCGTGGGCTACACCTTC.

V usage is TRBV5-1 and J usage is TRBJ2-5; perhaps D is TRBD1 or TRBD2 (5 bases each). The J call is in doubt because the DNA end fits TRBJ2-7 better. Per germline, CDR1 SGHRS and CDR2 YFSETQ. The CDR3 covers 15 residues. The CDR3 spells CASSLVATEGHEQYF. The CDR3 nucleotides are TGCGCCAGCAGCTTGGTGGCGACAGAGGGGCACGAGCAGTACTTC.

CDR3 region: CASSFGLVSNYGYTF. DNA of the CDR3: TGTGCCAGCAGTTTTGGACTGGTATCTAACTATGGCTACACCTTC. The gene calls are TRBV9 and TRBJ1-2, with D hard to call. Germline values: CDR1 SGDLS, CDR2 YYNGEE. V lost 5 bases to trimming and J lost 0 bases, with 14 bases between them. The CDR3 consists of 15 residues. Full variable domain (rest looked up from reference TRBV9 and TRBJ1-2): DSGVTQTPKHLITATGQRVTLRCSPRSGDLSVYWYQQSLDQGLQFLIQYYNGEERAKGNILERFSAQQFPDLHSELNLSSLELGDSALYFCASSFGLVSNYGYTFGSGTRLTVV.

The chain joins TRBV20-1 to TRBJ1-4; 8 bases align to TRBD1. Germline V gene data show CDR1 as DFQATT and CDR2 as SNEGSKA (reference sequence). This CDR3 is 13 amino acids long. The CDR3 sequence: CSARQGRREKLFF. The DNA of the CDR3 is TGCAGCGCCCGACAGGGGCGGAGGGAAAAACTGTTTTTT.

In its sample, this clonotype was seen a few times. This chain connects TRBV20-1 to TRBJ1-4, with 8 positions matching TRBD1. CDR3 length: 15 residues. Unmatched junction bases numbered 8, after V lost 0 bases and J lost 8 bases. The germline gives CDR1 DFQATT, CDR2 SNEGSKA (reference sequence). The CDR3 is CSARDPQGALEKLFF. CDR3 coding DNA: TGCAGTGCTAGAGACCCGCAGGGGGCTTTGGAAAAACTGTTTTTT.

The CDR3 DNA sequence: TGTGCCAGCAGCCCTACCGGACAGGGGAACTCCTACGAGCAGTACTTC. Translated, it gives CASSPTGQGNSYEQYF. The rearrangement links TRBV9 to TRBJ2-7; 9 nucleotides match TRBD1. V dropped 4 bases and J dropped 0; count of bases not matched to a gene: 8. Per the germline V gene, CDR1 is SGDLS and CDR2 is YYNGEE. The CDR3 runs 16 residues.

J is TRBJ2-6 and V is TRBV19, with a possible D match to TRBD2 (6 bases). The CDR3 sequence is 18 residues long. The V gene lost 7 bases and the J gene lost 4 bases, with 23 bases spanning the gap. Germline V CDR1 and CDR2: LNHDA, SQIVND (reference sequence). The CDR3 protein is CASTGSGPGREGANVLTF. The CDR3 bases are TGTGCCAGTACAGGATCGGGTCCTGGCCGGGAGGGGGCCAACGTCCTGACTTTC.

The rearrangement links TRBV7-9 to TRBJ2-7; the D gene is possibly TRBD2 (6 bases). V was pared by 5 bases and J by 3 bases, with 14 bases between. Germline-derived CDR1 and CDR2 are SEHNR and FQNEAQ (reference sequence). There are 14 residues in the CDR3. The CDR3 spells CASSVGTSVYEQYF. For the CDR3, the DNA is TGTGCCAGCAGCGTCGGGACTTCAGTCTACGAGCAGTACTTC.

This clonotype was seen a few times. CDR3 loop: CASSQGEDSYEQYF. Written as DNA, the CDR3 is TGTGCCAGCAGTCAGGGGGAGGATTCCTACGAGCAGTACTTC. This rearrangement joins TRBV2 to TRBJ2-7; a weak D match, TRBD1 (7 bases). The CDR3 consists of 14 residues. Trimming removed 5 bases at V and 1 base at J, with 12 bases between. Germline V CDR1 and CDR2: SNHLY, FYNNEI.